The 13 T cell receptor beta chains given below trace back to one sample, sequenced in a study of CD8+ T cells in alopecia areata. Extraction and reverse transcription of RNA yielded cDNA as the sequencing template. The repertoire was sequenced with immunoSEQ multiplex PCR; TCRdb's copy has only in-frame clones and lacks some. The sample records 60,000 to 65,000 clones, roughly 40% being singletons. The sample comprised NKG2D-low CD8+ T cells sorted from blood. These receptors all come from a human donor with alopecia areata.

Only a few counts were recorded for this clone. The chain recombines TRBV29-1 with TRBJ2-3, with D maybe TRBD2 (6 bases). The CDR3 contains 17 residues. Trimming took 0 bases from V and 2 from J, leaving 18 bases between them. Germline-derived CDR1 and CDR2 are SQVTM and ANQGSEA. DNA of the CDR3: TGCAGCGTTGAAGACGTAGAAGCGGGCCCACCCACAGATACGCAGTATTTT. This sequence encodes CSVEDVEAGPPTDTQYF.

This sequence joins TRBV29-1 and TRBJ2-5; TRBD1 matches at 9 bases. With 4 bases clipped from V and 0 bases from J, the junction kept 6 bases outside the gene matches. The germline V gene encodes CDR1 SQVTM and CDR2 ANQGSEA. The CDR3 has 15 residues. CDR3 residues: CSVGGTGYYQETQYF. CDR3 bases: TGCAGCGTTGGGGGGACAGGGTATTACCAAGAGACCCAGTACTTC.

This clone was counted a few times. The chain couples TRBV4-2 to TRBJ2-1; no definite D call. In germline, CDR1 is LGHNA, CDR2 YNFKEQ. V was trimmed by 0 bases and J by 3 bases, leaving 9 bases between them. CDR3 length equals 15 residues. CDR3 sequence reads: CASSQEAALYNEQFF. In DNA, the CDR3 is TGTGCCAGCAGCCAAGAAGCCGCCCTCTACAATGAGCAGTTCTTC.

In its sample, this clone was seen a few times. This chain connects TRBV7-9 to TRBJ2-3, with D uncertain. The CDR3 has 13 amino acids. Deletions cut 1 base from V and 4 bases from J, with 6 bases between. CDR1 is SEHNR, CDR2 FQNEAQ, per germline (reference sequence). The CDR3 loop is CASSLGPSDTQYF. For the CDR3, the DNA is TGTGCCAGCAGCTTAGGCCCCTCAGATACGCAGTATTTT.

The chain recombines TRBV27 with TRBJ2-3, with 9 bases matching TRBD2. The length of the CDR3 is 15 residues. V lost 5 bases to trimming and J lost 6 bases; unmatched junction nucleotides: 9. Germline assignment: CDR1 MNHEY and CDR2 SMNVEV (reference sequence). This chain's CDR3 is CASSLGAGGADTQYF. Written as DNA, the CDR3 is TGTGCCAGCAGTCTAGGGGCGGGGGGGGCTGATACGCAGTATTTT.

The chain links TRBV2 to TRBJ1-1, with TRBD1 matching 10 bases. The CDR3 sequence is 15 residues long. After removal of 6 bases from V and 3 bases from J, the junction contained 7 bases not matched to a gene. Germline CDR1 and CDR2: SNHLY and FYNNEI. This CDR3 reads CASSFTGTGDTEAFF. The CDR3 region has the DNA TGTGCCAGCAGCTTTACCGGGACAGGGGACACTGAAGCTTTCTTT. Using reference TRBV2 and TRBJ1-1 for the parts outside the CDR3, the full variable domain is EPEVTQTPSHQVTQMGQEVILRCVPISNHLYFYWYRQILGQKVEFLVSFYNNEISEKSEIFDDQFSVERPDGSNFTLKIRSTKLEDSAMYFCASSFTGTGDTEAFFGQGTRLTVV.

This clone was seen more than once but under ten times. CDR3 bases: TGCAGCGTTGAGTTGGGGAACACTGAAGCTTTCTTT. Its translation is CSVELGNTEAFF. The V and J genes are TRBV29-1 and TRBJ1-1; D ambiguous. V gave up 3 bases and J gave up 1 base, with 6 bases separating them. The length of the CDR3 is 12 residues. Germline V gene sequence: CDR1 SQVTM, CDR2 ANQGSEA.

This chain uses TRBV4-1 with TRBJ2-5, with D tentatively TRBD1 (5 bases). The J call may be in error: the DNA end matches TRBJ2-7 better. This CDR3 has 16 amino acids. Germline lookup yields CDR1 MGHRA and CDR2 YSYEKL. This CDR3 is CASSQDSPGNYYEQYF. DNA for the CDR3: TGCGCCAGCAGCCAAGATTCGCCAGGGAATTACTACGAGCAGTACTTC.

The chain uses TRBV2 and TRBJ2-5; D not certain. The germline CDR1 and CDR2 sequences are SNHLY and FYNNEI. CDR3 size: 10 residues. V was shortened by 5 bases and J by 5 bases, with 3 bases between the two germline ends. CDR3 sequence: CASSKETQYF. CDR3 nucleotide sequence: TGTGCCAGCAGTAAGGAGACCCAGTACTTC.

The CDR3 DNA reads as TGCGCCAGCAGCCAAGGTCGGGTATCGCTAGTCGGGCTAAGCTACAATGAGCAGTTCTTC. Encoded protein: CASSQGRVSLVGLSYNEQFF. The chain combines TRBV4-3 with TRBJ2-1, with unresolved D. CDR3 size: 20 residues. The germline V gene has CDR1 LGHNA and CDR2 YSLEER. The V end was cut by 1 base, the J end by 3 bases, with 25 bases between.

This clone was seen repeatedly, ten times or more. Other nucleotide sequences from this sample produce the same CDR3. The V and J genes are TRBV7-9 and TRBJ2-2; D gene unclear. Germline CDR1 and CDR2: SEHNR and FQNEAQ (reference sequence). V lost 6 bases and J lost 4, with 9 bases in between. The CDR3 length is 13 residues. Written as DNA, the CDR3 is TGTGCCAGCAGTAGATCCAGCACCGGGGAGCTGTTTTTT. Protein product: CASSRSSTGELFF. The variable domain in full, with the rest retrieved from reference TRBV7-9 and TRBJ2-2, is DTGVSQNPRHKITKRGQNVTFRCDPISEHNRLYWYRQTLGQGPEFLTYFQNEAQLEKSRLLSDRFSAERPKGSFSTLEIQRTEQGDSAMYLCASSRSSTGELFFGEGSRLTVL.

J is TRBJ1-1 and V is TRBV5-1; 10 nucleotides align to TRBD1. Germline lookup yields CDR1 SGHRS and CDR2 YFSETQ. The CDR3 is made up of 17 amino acids. V lost 2 bases to trimming and J lost 0 bases; unmatched junction nucleotides: 7. The CDR3 DNA follows: TGCGCCAGCAGCTTATACGGGACAGGGGACATGAACACTGAAGCTTTCTTT. As protein: CASSLYGTGDMNTEAFF.

This clone was counted only a few times. J is TRBJ2-1 and V is TRBV7-6; D is unresolved. Germline loops: CDR1 SGHVS, CDR2 FNYEAQ. V was trimmed by 5 bases and J by 8 bases, leaving 10 bases between them. The CDR3 sequence is 12 residues long. CDR3 amino acids: CASSLRLDEQFF. DNA of the CDR3: TGTGCCAGCAGCCTCCGTCTTGATGAGCAGTTCTTC.